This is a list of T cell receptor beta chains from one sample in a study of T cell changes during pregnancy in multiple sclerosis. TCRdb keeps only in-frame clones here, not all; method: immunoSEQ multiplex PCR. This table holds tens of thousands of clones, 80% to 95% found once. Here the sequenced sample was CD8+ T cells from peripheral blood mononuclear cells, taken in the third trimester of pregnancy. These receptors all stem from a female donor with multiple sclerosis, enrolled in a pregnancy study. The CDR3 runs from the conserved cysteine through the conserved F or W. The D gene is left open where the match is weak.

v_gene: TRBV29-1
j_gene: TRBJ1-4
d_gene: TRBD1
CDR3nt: TGCAGCCCTTCCTACTCAATGCGGACAGGTCTGGGAGAAAAACTGTTTTTT
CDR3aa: CSPSYSMRTGLGEKLFF

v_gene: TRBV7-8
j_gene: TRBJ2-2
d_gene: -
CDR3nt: TGTGCCAGCAGCGACCGGCGACGGGCGAACACCGGGGAGCTGTTTTTT
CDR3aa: CASSDRRRANTGELFF

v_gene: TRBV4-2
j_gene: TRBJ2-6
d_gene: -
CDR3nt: TGTGCCAGCAGCCAAACAGGGATCTCTGGGGCCAACGTCCTGACTTTC
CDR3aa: CASSQTGISGANVLTF

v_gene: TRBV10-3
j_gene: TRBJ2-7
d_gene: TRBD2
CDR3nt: TGTGCCACTTCCCCTACTCCTGGGCTCACTAGCGAGAACGAGCAGTACTTC
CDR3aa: CATSPTPGLTSENEQYF

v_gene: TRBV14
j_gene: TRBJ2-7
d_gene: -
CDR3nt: TGTGCCAGCAGCCAAGATCCTGGGAGCGAGCAGTACTTC
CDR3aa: CASSQDPGSEQYF

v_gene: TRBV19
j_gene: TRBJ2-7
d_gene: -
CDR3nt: TGTGCCAGTAGTCCCCGGGCGGGGACCGAGCAGTACTTC
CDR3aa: CASSPRAGTEQYF

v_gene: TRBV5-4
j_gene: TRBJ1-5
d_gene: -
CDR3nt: TGTGCCAGCAGCTTGTCGGGGAGTAGCAATCAGCCCCAGCATTTT
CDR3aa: CASSLSGSSNQPQHF

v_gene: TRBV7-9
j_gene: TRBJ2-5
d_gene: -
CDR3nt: TGTGCCAGCAGCTTATTAATCACCGGGATTCAAGAGACCCAGTACTTC
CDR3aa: CASSLLITGIQETQYF

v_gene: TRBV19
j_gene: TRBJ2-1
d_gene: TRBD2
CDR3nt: TGTGCCAGTAGTACTCCGCTAGCGGGCAACAATGAGCAGTTCTTC
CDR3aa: CASSTPLAGNNEQFF

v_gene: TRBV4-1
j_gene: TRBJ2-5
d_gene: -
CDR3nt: TGCGCCAGCAGTCATATCCCCGGAGAGACCCAGTACTTC
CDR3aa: CASSHIPGETQYF

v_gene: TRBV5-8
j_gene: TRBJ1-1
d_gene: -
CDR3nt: TGTGCCATTGGACTTAGAGGGGGTGAAGCTTTCTTT
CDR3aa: CAIGLRGGEAFF

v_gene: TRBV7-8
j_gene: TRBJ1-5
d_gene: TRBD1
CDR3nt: TGTGCCAGCAGCGAGGAGGGGGCTAGCAATCAGCCCCAGCATTTT
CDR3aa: CASSEEGASNQPQHF